A single sample gave rise to the 17 T cell receptor beta chains below, sequenced in a study of cytomegalovirus exposure and HLA in healthy donors. Vbeta (60) and Jbeta (13) primers were used in the PCR. Generated by immunoSEQ multiplex PCR, the TCRdb table keeps only in-frame clones and is missing some. Among 150,000 to 200,000 clones listed, 76% were seen once. The sequenced material came from PBMCs. These receptors came from a male donor in good health and CMV-seronegative.

The rearrangement uses TRBV28 and TRBJ1-3; D not certain. The germline V gene encodes CDR1 MDHEN and CDR2 SYDVKM. Trimming pared 2 bases from V and 0 bases from J, leaving 8 bases between. This CDR3 is 15 amino acids long. The DNA of the CDR3 is TGTGCCAGCAGTTTAACCTCGAGCTCTGGAAACACCATATATTTT. This codes for CASSLTSSSGNTIYF.

The chain recombines TRBV30 with TRBJ2-2; perhaps TRBD1 as D (5 bases). The CDR3 totals 12 residues. CDR1 is GTSNPN, CDR2 SVGIG, per germline (reference sequence). Trimming cost V 3 bases and J 6 bases, with 8 bases left between them. The CDR3 sequence is CAWRLGAGELFF. DNA of the CDR3: TGTGCCTGGAGGCTAGGGGCCGGGGAGCTGTTTTTT.

The rearrangement links TRBV7-8 to TRBJ2-7; a possible D gene is TRBD1 (6 bases). CDR1 and CDR2 (germline): SGHVS, FQNEAQ. With 1 base removed from V and 0 bases from J, the gap between germline ends came to 10 bases. There are 15 residues in the CDR3. This chain's CDR3 is CASSLDVTGSYEQYF. The CDR3 nucleotides read TGTGCCAGCAGCTTAGATGTGACAGGCTCCTACGAGCAGTACTTC.

Of note for this clone: Additional DNA sequences in this sample encode the identical CDR3. This chain connects TRBV5-4 to TRBJ2-3, with TRBD1 matching 10 bases. The ends lost 0 bases at V and 4 bases at J; junction bases unmatched: 5. Germline V gene data show CDR1 as SGHNT and CDR2 as YYREEE (reference sequence). This CDR3 spans 16 amino acids. The CDR3 sequence is CASSLAGQGISDTQYF. CDR3 bases: TGTGCCAGCAGCTTGGCGGGACAGGGGATATCAGATACGCAGTATTTT. Looking up the rest from reference TRBV5-4 and TRBJ2-3 gives the full variable domain: ETGVTQSPTHLIKTRGQQVTLRCSSQSGHNTVSWYQQALGQGPQFIFQYYREEENGRGNFPPRFSGLQFPNYSSELNVNALELDDSALYLCASSLAGQGISDTQYFGPGTRLTVL.

The gene calls are TRBV4-1 and TRBJ2-2; the match to TRBD1 covers 7 bases. CDR1 is MGHRA and CDR2 is YSYEKL in the germline V gene. V lost 1 base, J lost 2 bases, and 10 bases stayed unmatched. This CDR3 is built from 18 residues. CDR3 bases: TGCGCCAGCAGCCAAGTTGGGCAGGGACAGAGTAACACCGGGGAGCTGTTTTTT. This gives the protein CASSQVGQGQSNTGELFF.

The chain recombines TRBV5-1 with TRBJ1-3; 7 nucleotides agree with TRBD1. After removal of 3 bases from V and 0 bases from J, the junction contained 3 bases not matched to a gene. The V gene's germline CDR1 is SGHRS and CDR2 YFSETQ. The CDR3 has 15 residues. The CDR3 reads CASSYGTVSGNTIYF. The CDR3 DNA follows: TGCGCCAGCAGCTACGGGACAGTCTCTGGAAACACCATATATTTT.

The gene calls are TRBV30 and TRBJ2-2; 8 nucleotides line up with TRBD2. The CDR3 runs 13 residues. The ends lost 4 bases at V and 6 bases at J; junction bases unmatched: 4. Germline CDR1 GTSNPN, CDR2 SVGIG (reference sequence). The CDR3 DNA reads TGTGCCTGGACCCCGGGGGGGCCCGGGGAGCTGTTTTTT. This encodes CAWTPGGPGELFF.

By sample share, this clone is large. V usage is TRBV4-1 and J usage is TRBJ2-7; possibly TRBD1 for D (6 bases). The CDR3 extends over 15 amino acids. Looked up from germline, CDR1 is MGHRA and CDR2 is YSYEKL. V lost 3 bases and J 1 base, leaving 13 bases between the germline ends. The CDR3 sequence is CASSQVAGDSYEQYF. The DNA for the CDR3 is TGCGCCAGCAGCCAGGTTGCAGGGGATTCCTACGAGCAGTACTTC.

Only one count was recorded for this clone. This chain links TRBV6-5 with TRBJ2-1; a possible D gene is TRBD2 (6 bases). V dropped 4 bases and J dropped 0 bases, with 13 bases sitting between them. Germline V gene sequence: CDR1 MNHEY, CDR2 SVGAGI. The CDR3 is made up of 16 amino acids. The CDR3 DNA sequence: TGTGCCAGCAGTTCCACTGTGGGACTCTCCTACAATGAGCAGTTCTTC. As protein: CASSSTVGLSYNEQFF.

This clone was seen only a few times. The V call is TRBV9, the J call TRBJ2-7; 9 bases are shared with TRBD1. The germline V gene encodes CDR1 SGDLS and CDR2 YYNGEE. This CDR3 is built from 16 residues. J gave up 2 bases and V 3 bases, and 9 bases lay outside the gene matches. As DNA, the CDR3 is TGTGCCAGCAGCGACAATTGGGACAGGGATGCCTACGAGCAGTACTTC. It specifies CASSDNWDRDAYEQYF.

V is TRBV2 and J is TRBJ2-3; 10 nucleotides line up with TRBD1. This CDR3 region has 14 residues. The ends lost 8 bases at V and 2 bases at J; junction bases unmatched: 4. CDR1 SNHLY and CDR2 FYNNEI come from the germline V gene. Here the CDR3 DNA reads TGTGCCAGCGCGGGACAGGGGATCACAGATACGCAGTATTTT. Translated, it gives CASAGQGITDTQYF.

The chain carries TRBV30 and TRBJ1-5, with 7 bases matching TRBD1. Germline CDR1 reads GTSNPN; CDR2 reads SVGIG (reference sequence). With V trimmed by 4 bases and J by 2 bases, 2 bases remained unmatched. This CDR3 is built from 13 residues. DNA for the CDR3: TGTGCCTGGACCAGGGGGGGCAATCAGCCCCAGCATTTT. Its translation is CAWTRGGNQPQHF.

The V call is TRBV30, the J call TRBJ1-2; 9 bases line up with TRBD1. The CDR3 has 14 residues. The V gene end was trimmed by 2 bases and the J gene end by 6 bases; junction bases not matched to a gene: 7. Germline V lookup: CDR1 GTSNPN, CDR2 SVGIG (reference sequence). The CDR3 protein is CAWSRTGATNGYTF. The CDR3, as DNA: TGTGCCTGGAGTAGGACAGGGGCGACTAATGGCTACACCTTC.

V is TRBV6-1 and J is TRBJ2-3; possible D gene TRBD1, 6 bases. V shed 6 bases and J shed 0 bases, with 10 bases lying between them. Germline lookup yields CDR1 MNHNS and CDR2 SASEGT. The CDR3 is 14 amino acids. The DNA for the CDR3 is TGTGCCAGCAGGGACAGATCTAGCACAGATACGCAGTATTTT. It is translated as CASRDRSSTDTQYF.

The V and J genes are TRBV9 and TRBJ1-6; TRBD1 agrees at 7 bases. The germline V gene encodes CDR1 SGDLS and CDR2 YYNGEE. The length of the CDR3 is 17 residues. The V gene end was trimmed by 0 bases and the J gene end by 2 bases; junction bases not matched to a gene: 5. The chain's CDR3 is CASSVEDRVAYNSPLHF. CDR3 bases: TGTGCCAGCAGCGTAGAAGACAGGGTCGCCTATAATTCACCCCTCCACTTT.

V is TRBV14 and J is TRBJ2-3, with unresolved D. CDR3 length: 11 amino acids. Germline loops: CDR1 SGHDN, CDR2 FVKESK. The ends were cut back, 2 bases at V and 6 bases at J, with 3 bases in the middle. CDR3 region: CASSQRDTQYF. The CDR3 DNA follows: TGTGCCAGCAGCCAACGGGATACGCAGTATTTT.

The CDR3 reads CASSQGSRSSWNTEAFF. For the CDR3, the DNA is TGCGCCAGCAGCCAAGGTTCAAGGAGTTCATGGAACACTGAAGCTTTCTTT. This chain uses TRBV4-3 with TRBJ1-1; D remains unclear. This CDR3 has 17 amino acids. Germline V gene lookup returns CDR1 LGHNA and CDR2 YSLEER. Trimming removed 1 base at V and 1 base at J, with 16 bases between.